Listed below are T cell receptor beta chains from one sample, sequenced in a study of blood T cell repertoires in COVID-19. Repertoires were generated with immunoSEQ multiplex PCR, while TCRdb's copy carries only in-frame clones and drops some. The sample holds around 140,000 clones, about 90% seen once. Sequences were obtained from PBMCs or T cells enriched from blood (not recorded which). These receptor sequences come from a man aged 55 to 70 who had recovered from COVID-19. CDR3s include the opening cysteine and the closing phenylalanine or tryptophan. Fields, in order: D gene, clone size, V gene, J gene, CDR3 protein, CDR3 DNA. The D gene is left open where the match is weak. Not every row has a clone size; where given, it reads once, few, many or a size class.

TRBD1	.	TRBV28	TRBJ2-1	CASSTRQGRNEQFF	TGTGCCAGCAGTACCCGACAGGGGAGAAATGAGCAGTTCTTC
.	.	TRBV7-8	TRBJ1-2	CASSSIGRGFRYGYTF	TGTGCCAGCAGCTCAATCGGCAGGGGATTCCGGTATGGCTACACCTTC
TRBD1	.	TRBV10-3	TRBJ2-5	CAISVAPDRETQYF	TGTGCCATCAGTGTGGCCCCGGACAGGGAGACCCAGTACTTC
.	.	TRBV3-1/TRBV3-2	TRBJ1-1	CASSPQQGEGTEAFF	TGTGCCAGCAGCCCCCAACAGGGTGAGGGCACTGAAGCTTTCTTT
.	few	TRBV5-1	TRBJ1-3	CASSSSGSGNTIYF	TGCGCCAGCAGCTCCTCAGGCTCTGGAAACACCATATATTTT
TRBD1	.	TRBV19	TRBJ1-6	CASSRGQGGNSPLHF	TGTGCCAGTAGTAGGGGACAGGGTGGAAATTCACCCCTCCACTTT
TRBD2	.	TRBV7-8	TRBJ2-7	CASSPTGTSSSYEQYF	TGTGCCAGCAGCCCGACCGGGACTAGCAGTTCCTACGAGCAGTACTTC
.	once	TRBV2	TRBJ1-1	CASSLQGNTEAFF	TGTGCCAGCAGTTTACAGGGAAACACTGAAGCTTTCTTT
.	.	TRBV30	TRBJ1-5	CAWSGGRDQPQHF	TGTGCCTGGAGTGGGGGGCGAGATCAGCCCCAGCATTTT
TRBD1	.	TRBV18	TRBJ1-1	CASFRETGGHTEAFF	TGTGCCAGCTTCCGGGAAACAGGGGGGCACACTGAAGCTTTCTTT
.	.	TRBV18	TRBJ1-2	CASSPQDSRGYTF	TGTGCCAGCTCACCACAAGACAGCCGCGGCTACACCTTC
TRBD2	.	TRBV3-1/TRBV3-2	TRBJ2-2	CASRQAGTSRTGELFF	TGTGCCAGCAGGCAGGCCGGGACTAGTCGGACCGGGGAGCTGTTTTTT
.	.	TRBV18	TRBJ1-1	CASSRTENTEAFF	TGTGCCAGCTCACGAACAGAGAACACTGAAGCTTTCTTT
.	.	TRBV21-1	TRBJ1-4	CASRVRTGDEDEKLFF	TGTGCCAGCAGAGTCCGAACAGGGGACGAAGATGAAAAACTGTTTTTT
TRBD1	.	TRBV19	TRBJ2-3	CASRGQGADTQYF	TGTGCCAGTAGGGGACAGGGGGCTGATACGCAGTATTTT
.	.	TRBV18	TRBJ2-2	CASSPQGTGELFF	TGTGCCAGCTCACCACAGGGGACCGGGGAGCTGTTTTTT
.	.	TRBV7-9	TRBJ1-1	CASSPIGGPTEAFF	TGTGCCAGCAGCCCGATTGGAGGGCCCACTGAAGCTTTCTTT
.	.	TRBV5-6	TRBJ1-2	CASSLAGEGGYGYTF	TGTGCCAGCAGCTTGGCGGGAGAGGGCGGCTATGGCTACACCTTC
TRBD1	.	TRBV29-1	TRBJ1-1	CSVGTGGAYTEAFF	TGCAGCGTAGGGACAGGGGGCGCGTACACTGAAGCTTTCTTT
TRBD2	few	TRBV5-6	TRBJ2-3	CASSNLAGATDTQYF	TGTGCCAGCAGCAACCTAGCGGGGGCCACAGATACGCAGTATTTT